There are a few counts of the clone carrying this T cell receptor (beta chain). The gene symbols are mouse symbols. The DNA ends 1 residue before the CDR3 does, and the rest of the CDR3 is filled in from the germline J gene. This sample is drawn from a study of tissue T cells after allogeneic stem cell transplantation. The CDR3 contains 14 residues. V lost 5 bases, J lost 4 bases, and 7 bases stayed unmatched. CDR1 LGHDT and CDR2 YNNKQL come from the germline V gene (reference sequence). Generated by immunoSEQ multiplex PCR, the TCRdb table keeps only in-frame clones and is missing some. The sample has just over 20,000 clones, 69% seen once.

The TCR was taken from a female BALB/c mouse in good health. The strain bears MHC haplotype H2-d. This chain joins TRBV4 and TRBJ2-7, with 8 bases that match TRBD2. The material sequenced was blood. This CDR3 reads CASSPLGGSYEQYF. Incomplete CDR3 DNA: TGTGCCAGCAGCCCCCTGGGGGGCTCTTATGAACAGTAC.